The clone carrying this T cell receptor (beta chain) was counted between two and nine times. They ran version v3.0 of the immunoSEQ assay at survey level. Assay: immunoSEQ multiplex PCR; the TCRdb copy retains only in-frame clones and omits some. The sample records almost 30,000 clones, 80% to 90% being singletons. The source of the sample is a study of long-term antiretroviral therapy in people with HIV. The sequenced sample was unsorted PBMCs, obtained 3.2 years before starting antiretroviral therapy. The source is a man in his fifties or sixties with HIV.

CDR3 DNA: TGTGCCAGCAGTTACCGTGAGGCCTACGAGCAGTACTTC. Protein sequence: CASSYREAYEQYF. The chain carries TRBV6-5 and TRBJ2-7; the D is unclear. Germline V CDR1 and CDR2: MNHEY, SVGAGI. The CDR3 consists of 13 residues. V shed 2 bases and J shed 2 bases, with 7 bases lying between them.